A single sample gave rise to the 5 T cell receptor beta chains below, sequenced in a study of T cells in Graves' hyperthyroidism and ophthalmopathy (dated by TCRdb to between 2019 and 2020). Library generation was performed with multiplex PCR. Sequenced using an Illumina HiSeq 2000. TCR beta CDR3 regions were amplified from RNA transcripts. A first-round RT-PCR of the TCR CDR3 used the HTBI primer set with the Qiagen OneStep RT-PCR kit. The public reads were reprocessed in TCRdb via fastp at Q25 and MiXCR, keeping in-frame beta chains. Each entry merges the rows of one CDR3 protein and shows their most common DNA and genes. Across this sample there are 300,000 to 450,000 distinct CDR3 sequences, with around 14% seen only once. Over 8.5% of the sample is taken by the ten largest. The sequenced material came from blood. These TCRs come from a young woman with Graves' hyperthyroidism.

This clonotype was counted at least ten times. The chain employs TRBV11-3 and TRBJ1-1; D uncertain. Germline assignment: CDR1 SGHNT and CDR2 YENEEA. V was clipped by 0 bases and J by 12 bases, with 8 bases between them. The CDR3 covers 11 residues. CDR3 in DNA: TGTGCCAGCAGCTTAGAAGGGAAGACTTTCTTT. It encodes CASSLEGKTFF. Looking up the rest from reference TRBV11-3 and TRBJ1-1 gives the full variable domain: EAGVVQSPRYKIIEKKQPVAFWCNPISGHNTLYWYLQNLGQGPELLIRYENEEAVDDSQLPKDRFSAERLKGVDSTLKIQPAELGDSAVYLCASSLEGKTFFGQGTRLTVV.

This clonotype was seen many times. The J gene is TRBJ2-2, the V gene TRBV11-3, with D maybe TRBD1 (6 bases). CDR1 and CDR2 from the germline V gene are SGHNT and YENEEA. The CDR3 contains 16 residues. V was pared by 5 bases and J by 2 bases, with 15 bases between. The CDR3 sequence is CASSEHGRGNTGELFF. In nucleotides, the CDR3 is TGTGCCAGCAGCGAGCACGGCAGGGGCAACACCGGGGAGCTGTTTTTT.

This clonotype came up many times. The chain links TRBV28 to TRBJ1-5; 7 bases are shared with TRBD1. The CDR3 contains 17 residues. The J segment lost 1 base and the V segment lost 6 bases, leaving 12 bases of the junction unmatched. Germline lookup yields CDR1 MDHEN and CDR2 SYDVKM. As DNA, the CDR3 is TGTGCCAGCAGCCTCCGACAGGGTGGTTTGAGCAATCAGCCCCAGCATTTT. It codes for CASSLRQGGLSNQPQHF.

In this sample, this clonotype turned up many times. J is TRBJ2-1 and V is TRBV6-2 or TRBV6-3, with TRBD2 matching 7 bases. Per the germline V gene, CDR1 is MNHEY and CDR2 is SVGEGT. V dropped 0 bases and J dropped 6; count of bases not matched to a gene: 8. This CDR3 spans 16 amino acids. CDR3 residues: CASSYSRGGLSNEQFF. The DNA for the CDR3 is TGTGCCAGCAGTTACTCAAGGGGAGGGTTAAGCAATGAGCAGTTCTTC.

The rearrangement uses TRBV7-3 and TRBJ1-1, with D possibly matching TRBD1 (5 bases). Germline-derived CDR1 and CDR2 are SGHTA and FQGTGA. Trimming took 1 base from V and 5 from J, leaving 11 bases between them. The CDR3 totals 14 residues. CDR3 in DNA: TGTGCCAGCAGCTTAATGGGGGTTGGGACTGAAGCTTTCTTT. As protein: CASSLMGVGTEAFF.